Shown below are 3 T cell receptor beta chains from a single sample sequenced in a study of cytomegalovirus exposure and HLA in healthy donors. Amplification used 60 Vbeta primers and 13 Jbeta primers. Method: immunoSEQ multiplex PCR; TCRdb's copy keeps in-frame clones and lacks some. The top ten hold about 4.5% of the sample, which has over 85,000 clones, roughly 60% seen once. The sequenced sample consisted of PBMCs. The receptors shown here come from a human donor in good health.

V usage is TRBV5-4 and J usage is TRBJ2-1, with 12 bases aligning to TRBD2. The CDR3 has 16 residues. V shed 4 bases and J 0 bases; nucleotides not matched to a gene: 2. In germline, CDR1 is SGHNT, CDR2 YYREEE (reference sequence). Here the CDR3 reads CASSLGLAGSYNEQFF. The CDR3 region has the DNA TGTGCCAGCAGCCTGGGACTAGCGGGCTCCTACAATGAGCAGTTCTTC.

This clone appeared once. The rearrangement joins TRBV7-2 to TRBJ1-1, with D perhaps TRBD1 (5 bases). CDR1 SGHTA and CDR2 FQGNSA come from the germline V gene. The CDR3 is made up of 17 amino acids. The germline V and J ends were trimmed by 0 bases and 4 bases, with 18 bases remaining between them. CDR3 coding DNA: TGTGCCAGCAGCTTAGCGCACCGGGGGATGTTGAGCACTGAAGCTTTCTTT. It is translated as CASSLAHRGMLSTEAFF.

This clone was counted a few times. The chain employs TRBV29-1 and TRBJ2-5, with TRBD2 matching 7 bases. The germline V gene encodes CDR1 SQVTM and CDR2 ANQGSEA. Trimming cost V 4 bases and J 5 bases; bases outside gene matches: 13. CDR3 length: 15 amino acids. This chain's CDR3 is CSVGASGEMVETQYF. CDR3 nucleotide sequence: TGCAGCGTTGGGGCTAGCGGTGAGATGGTGGAGACCCAGTACTTC.